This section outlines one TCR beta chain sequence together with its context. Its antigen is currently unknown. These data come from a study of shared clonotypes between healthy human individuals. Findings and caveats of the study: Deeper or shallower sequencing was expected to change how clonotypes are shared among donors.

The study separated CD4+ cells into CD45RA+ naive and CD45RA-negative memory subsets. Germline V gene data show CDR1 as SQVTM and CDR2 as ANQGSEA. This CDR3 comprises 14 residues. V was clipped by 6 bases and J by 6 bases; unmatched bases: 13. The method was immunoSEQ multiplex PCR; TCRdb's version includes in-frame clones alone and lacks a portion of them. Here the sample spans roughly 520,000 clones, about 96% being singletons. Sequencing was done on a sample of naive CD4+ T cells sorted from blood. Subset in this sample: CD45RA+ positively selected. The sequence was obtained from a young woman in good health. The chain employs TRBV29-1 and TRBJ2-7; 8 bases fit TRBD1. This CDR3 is CSVRGDRGRREQYF. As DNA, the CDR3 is TGCAGCGTGCGCGGAGACAGGGGACGTCGCGAGCAGTACTTC.